What follows are 8 T cell receptor beta chains derived from one specimen sequenced in a study of cytomegalovirus exposure and HLA in healthy donors. PCR primers comprised 60 Vbeta and 13 Jbeta primers. TCRdb's copy holds only in-frame clones and misses some; the assay was immunoSEQ multiplex PCR. The sample yields about 98,000 clones, roughly four fifths seen once. The sequencing input was PBMCs. These receptors originate from a human donor in good health.

The chain links TRBV27 to TRBJ2-7, with D unclear. CDR1 and CDR2 (germline): MNHEY, SMNVEV (reference sequence). The ends were cut back, 3 bases at V and 10 bases at J, with 16 bases in the middle. The CDR3 is made up of 13 amino acids. The CDR3 loop reads CASSLLLSLPQYF. The CDR3 bases are TGTGCCAGCAGTTTGCTTCTTAGTTTACCCCAGTACTTC.

The chain links TRBV19 to TRBJ1-2; D unresolved. Germline V lookup: CDR1 LNHDA, CDR2 SQIVND (reference sequence). Trimming shortened V by 6 bases and J by 3 bases, and 14 bases separated the two germline ends. The CDR3 runs to 14 residues. DNA of the CDR3: TGTGCCAGTAGCCGGGAATCTTTGGACTATGGCTACACCTTC. Protein: CASSRESLDYGYTF.

This clone was counted a single time. V is TRBV2 and J is TRBJ2-5; the D is unclear. This CDR3 has 12 residues. Germline CDR1 reads SNHLY; CDR2 reads FYNNEI. Trimming pared 0 bases from V and 4 bases from J, leaving 3 bases between. CDR3 in amino acids: CASSEARETQYF. DNA for the CDR3: TGTGCCAGCAGTGAAGCGCGAGAGACCCAGTACTTC.

This clone was observed a few times. Here the CDR3 reads CASSRTSGAYEQYF. The DNA of the CDR3 is TGTGCCAGCAGCCGGACTAGCGGGGCCTACGAGCAGTACTTC. The chain links TRBV11-3 to TRBJ2-7; 12 bases fit TRBD2. After removal of 5 bases from V and 2 bases from J, the junction contained 1 base not matched to a gene. Germline V gene lookup returns CDR1 SGHNT and CDR2 YENEEA. This CDR3 region has 14 residues.

This chain connects TRBV25-1 to TRBJ1-2; 9 positions agree with TRBD1. Germline CDR1 and CDR2: MGHDK and SYGVNS. With V trimmed by 7 bases and J by 2 bases, 5 bases remained unmatched. This CDR3 has 14 residues. CDR3 amino acids: CASTRGTGNYGYTF. The CDR3 DNA reads as TGTGCCAGCACCCGTGGGACAGGGAACTATGGCTACACCTTC.

The chain uses TRBV11-3 and TRBJ1-3, with a weak D call TRBD1 (6 bases). CDR1 is SGHNT, CDR2 YENEEA, per germline. The CDR3 sequence is 14 residues long. With 3 bases removed from V and 4 bases from J, the gap between germline ends came to 10 bases. CDR3 sequence (DNA): TGTGCCAGCAGCTTCTCTGGGGGCGGAAACACCATATATTTT. This encodes CASSFSGGGNTIYF. Filled out from reference TRBV11-3 and TRBJ1-3, the complete variable domain reads EAGVVQSPRYKIIEKKQPVAFWCNPISGHNTLYWYLQNLGQGPELLIRYENEEAVDDSQLPKDRFSAERLKGVDSTLKIQPAELGDSAVYLCASSFSGGGNTIYFGEGSWLTVV.

The V gene is TRBV6-5, the J gene TRBJ1-5; 7 bases align to TRBD1. Trimming at V came to 8 bases and at J to 7 bases, leaving 8 bases not matched to a gene. The CDR3 is 13 amino acids. CDR1 and CDR2 (germline): MNHEY, SVGAGI. The CDR3 loop is CASGETGSQPQHF. DNA of the CDR3: TGTGCCAGCGGTGAGACAGGGTCACAGCCCCAGCATTTT.

The chain is built from TRBV7-9 and TRBJ2-3, with a tentative D call TRBD1 (5 bases). The CDR3 totals 16 residues. CDR1 and CDR2 from the germline V gene are SEHNR and FQNEAQ (reference sequence). V gave up 1 base and J gave up 6 bases, with 17 bases separating them. The chain's CDR3 is CASSLGGGVRFDTQYF. The CDR3 DNA is TGTGCCAGCAGCTTAGGGGGCGGTGTAAGATTCGATACGCAGTATTTT.